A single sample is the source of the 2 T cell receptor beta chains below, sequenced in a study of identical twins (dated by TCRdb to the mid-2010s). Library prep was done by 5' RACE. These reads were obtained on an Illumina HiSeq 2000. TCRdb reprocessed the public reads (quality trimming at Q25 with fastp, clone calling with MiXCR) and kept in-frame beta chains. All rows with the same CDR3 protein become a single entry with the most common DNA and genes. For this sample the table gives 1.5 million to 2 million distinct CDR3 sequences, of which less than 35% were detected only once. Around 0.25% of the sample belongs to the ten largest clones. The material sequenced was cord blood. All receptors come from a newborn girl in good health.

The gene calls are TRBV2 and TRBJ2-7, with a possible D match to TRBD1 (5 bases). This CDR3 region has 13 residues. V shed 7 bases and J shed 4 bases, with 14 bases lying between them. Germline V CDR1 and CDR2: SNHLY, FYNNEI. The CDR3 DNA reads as TGTGCCAGCACCGAAGCTCAGGGTTACGAGCAGTACTTC. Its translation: CASTEAQGYEQYF. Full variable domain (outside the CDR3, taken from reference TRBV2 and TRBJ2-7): EPEVTQTPSHQVTQMGQEVILRCVPISNHLYFYWYRQILGQKVEFLVSFYNNEISEKSEIFDDQFSVERPDGSNFTLKIRSTKLEDSAMYFCASTEAQGYEQYFGPGTRLTVT.

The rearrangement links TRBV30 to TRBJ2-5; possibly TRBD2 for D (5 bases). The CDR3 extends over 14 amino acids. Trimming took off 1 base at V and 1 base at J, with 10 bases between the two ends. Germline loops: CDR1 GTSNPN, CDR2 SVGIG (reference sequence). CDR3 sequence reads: CAWSDRGFQETQYF. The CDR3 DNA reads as TGTGCCTGGAGTGATCGCGGGTTCCAAGAGACCCAGTACTTC.